Shown below are 17 T cell receptor beta chains from a single sample sequenced in a study of shared clonotypes between healthy human individuals (dated by TCRdb to about 2020). To prepare the library, the immunoSEQ multiplex PCR assay was applied. This is the immuneACCESS table as TCRdb keeps it, with only in-frame sequences that have V and J called. A part of the clones is gone; compared with another copy, unresolved V genes explain less than half, and the rest is unexplained. The sample data list approximately 700,000 clones, and approximately 73% of these were observed just once. The ten largest clones take up around 1.8% of the sample. The sequencing sample was made of memory CD4+ T cells sorted from blood. The cell subset or site label corresponds to: CD45RA-negative fraction. The origin of the receptors is a woman in her 30s in good health.

This clone has at least ten counts. The CDR3 DNA reads as TGTGCCAGCAGTGAAGTGGGGGCATTCGACTATGGCTACACCTTC. Translation gives CASSEVGAFDYGYTF. The chain recombines TRBV6-1 with TRBJ1-2; D might be TRBD1 (6 bases). The CDR3 runs to 15 residues. Looked up from germline, CDR1 is MNHNS and CDR2 is SASEGT. V was pared by 1 base and J by 3 bases, with 12 bases between.

The chain's CDR3 is CASSVRGALVDQYF. Here the CDR3 DNA reads TGTGCCAGCAGTGTCAGGGGTGCCCTCGTCGATCAGTACTTC. J is TRBJ2-7 and V is TRBV28, with D possibly being TRBD1 (6 bases). The CDR3 length is 14 residues. The germline V and J ends were trimmed by 5 bases and 10 bases, with 21 bases remaining between them. Germline-derived CDR1 and CDR2 are MDHEN and SYDVKM.

The J gene is TRBJ2-3, the V gene TRBV5-1; tentative D call: TRBD1 (6 bases). This CDR3 comprises 16 residues. Per the germline V gene, CDR1 is SGHRS and CDR2 is YFSETQ. V shed 5 bases and J shed 0 bases, with 16 bases lying between them. The CDR3 DNA reads TGCGCCAGCAGAACTGCAGGGGATCCTAGCACAGATACGCAGTATTTT. Residues: CASRTAGDPSTDTQYF.

This chain joins TRBV5-6 and TRBJ2-5; 11 bases align to TRBD2. CDR1 SGHDT and CDR2 YYEEEE come from the germline V gene. With V trimmed by 0 bases and J by 2 bases, 9 bases remained unmatched. The CDR3 is made up of 18 amino acids. In nucleotides, the CDR3 is TGTGCCAGCAGCTTGGGGCTAGCGGGAGGCCCCTTTCAAGAGACCCAGTACTTC. This sequence encodes CASSLGLAGGPFQETQYF. The full variable domain, completed using reference TRBV5-6 and TRBJ2-5, is DAGVTQSPTHLIKTRGQQVTLRCSPKSGHDTVSWYQQALGQGPQFIFQYYEEEERQRGNFPDRFSGHQFPNYSSELNVNALLLGDSALYLCASSLGLAGGPFQETQYFGPGTRLLVL.

This rearrangement joins TRBV2 to TRBJ2-1; maybe TRBD2 (5 bases). The CDR3 consists of 14 residues. Deletions cut 4 bases from V and 9 bases from J, with 16 bases between. Germline values: CDR1 SNHLY, CDR2 FYNNEI. The CDR3 bases are TGTGCCAGCAGTGTGATACTAGGATGGAGTGAGCAGTTCTTC. This translates into CASSVILGWSEQFF.

V is TRBV5-1 and J is TRBJ2-7, with D perhaps matching TRBD1 or TRBD2 (5 bases each). This CDR3 contains 15 residues. Between the trimmed V and J ends, which lost 1 base and 3 bases, there was a span of 14 bases. Germline values: CDR1 SGHRS, CDR2 YFSETQ. CDR3 nucleotide sequence: TGCGCCAGCAGCTTGACCGCAGGGACCCTCTACGAGCAGTACTTC. Translated, it gives CASSLTAGTLYEQYF. The full variable domain, with the rest looked up from reference TRBV5-1 and TRBJ2-7, is KAGVTQTPRYLIKTRGQQVTLSCSPISGHRSVSWYQQTPGQGLQFLFEYFSETQRNKGNFPGRFSGRQFSNSRSEMNVSTLELGDSALYLCASSLTAGTLYEQYFGPGTRLTVT.

This clone was seen once. The V and J genes are TRBV28 and TRBJ1-5; TRBD1 is a possible D gene (6 bases). Trimming took off 6 bases at V and 2 bases at J, with 14 bases between the two ends. This CDR3 has 15 residues. Per the germline V gene, CDR1 is MDHEN and CDR2 is SYDVKM. This CDR3 is CASSHGGLGNQPQHF. CDR3 sequence (DNA): TGTGCCAGCAGCCACGGGGGGCTAGGCAATCAGCCCCAGCATTTT.

This rearrangement joins TRBV28 to TRBJ2-3, with D tentatively TRBD2 (6 bases). The CDR3 has 15 amino acids. Trimming cost V 9 bases and J 3 bases, with 19 bases left between them. From germline, CDR1 is MDHEN and CDR2 SYDVKM. CDR3: CASSGPGARTDTQYF. CDR3 bases: TGTGCCAGTAGTGGACCGGGAGCGAGGACAGATACGCAGTATTTT. The whole variable domain, remainder taken from reference TRBV28 and TRBJ2-3, is DVKVTQSSRYLVKRTGEKVFLECVQDMDHENMFWYRQDPGLGLRLIYFSYDVKMKEKGDIPEGYSVSREKKERFSLILESASTNQTSMYLCASSGPGARTDTQYFGPGTRLTVL.

CDR3 in DNA: TGTGCCAGCAGTTTAAGGCCTTCTCCAGGACCCCCCTCCTACGAGCAGTACTTC. It is translated as CASSLRPSPGPPSYEQYF. This chain joins TRBV28 and TRBJ2-7; D call uncertain. This CDR3 comprises 18 residues. Germline values: CDR1 MDHEN, CDR2 SYDVKM. V was cut by 2 bases and J by 0 bases, with 20 bases left in between.

This chain connects TRBV28 to TRBJ1-2, with TRBD1 matching 11 bases. The CDR3 runs 18 residues. Trimming at V came to 3 bases and at J to 8 bases, leaving 17 bases not matched to a gene. Germline CDR1 is MDHEN and CDR2 is SYDVKM. The CDR3 protein is CASSFLRTGGDTLWGYTF. The CDR3 DNA sequence: TGTGCCAGCAGTTTCCTACGGACAGGGGGCGATACCCTATGGGGCTACACCTTC.

This chain connects TRBV19 to TRBJ2-5; 7 bases are shared with TRBD1. The CDR3 runs 14 residues. The V and J ends lost 5 bases and 7 bases, in that order; junction bases with no gene match: 10. Germline assignment: CDR1 LNHDA and CDR2 SQIVND (reference sequence). CDR3 amino acids: CASSRTGGVGTQYF. The CDR3 coding sequence is TGTGCCAGTAGTCGGACAGGTGGGGTTGGGACCCAGTACTTC.

In its sample, this clone was seen once. The rearrangement joins TRBV9 to TRBJ1-2; 7 nucleotides line up with TRBD1. This CDR3 is built from 15 residues. Germline values: CDR1 SGDLS, CDR2 YYNGEE. The J segment lost 5 bases and the V segment lost 4 bases, leaving 11 bases of the junction unmatched. The CDR3: CASSPEEGQLYGYTF. CDR3 DNA sequence: TGTGCCAGCAGCCCCGAGGAGGGACAGCTTTATGGCTACACCTTC.

The chain is built from TRBV11-1 and TRBJ2-5; 9 bases line up with TRBD2. Trimming cost V 4 bases and J 1 base; bases outside gene matches: 7. This CDR3 has 16 residues. CDR1 SGHAT and CDR2 FQDESV come from the germline V gene (reference sequence). CDR3 protein: CASSSRLAVLQETQYF. DNA for the CDR3: TGTGCCAGCAGCTCGCGACTAGCGGTACTCCAAGAGACCCAGTACTTC.

The V gene is TRBV5-1, the J gene TRBJ2-7, with TRBD1 matching 9 bases. The V segment lost 4 bases and the J segment 0 bases; nucleotides outside the gene matches: 8. Germline V gene data show CDR1 as SGHRS and CDR2 as YFSETQ. CDR3 size: 16 residues. CDR3 DNA: TGCGCCAGCAGCCGGCTCGGACAGGGGAGCTCCTACGAGCAGTACTTC. This sequence encodes CASSRLGQGSSYEQYF.

The rearrangement links TRBV5-1 to TRBJ2-7; D assignment may be TRBD1 or TRBD2 (5 bases each). Trimming took off 2 bases at V and 4 bases at J, with 13 bases between the two ends. Germline CDR1 is SGHRS and CDR2 is YFSETQ. This CDR3 is built from 14 residues. The CDR3 sequence: CASSFGGVRYEQYF. In nucleotides, the CDR3 is TGCGCCAGCAGCTTTGGGGGAGTGAGGTACGAGCAGTACTTC.

The genes are TRBV5-1 and TRBJ2-5, with 8 positions matching TRBD1. There are 18 residues in the CDR3. CDR1 and CDR2 from the germline V gene are SGHRS and YFSETQ. V dropped 4 bases and J dropped 4; count of bases not matched to a gene: 18. CDR3 in amino acids: CASSRGPTRRGQGETQYF. The CDR3 DNA reads TGCGCCAGCAGCCGAGGCCCCACCCGCAGGGGGCAAGGAGAGACCCAGTACTTC.

This rearrangement joins TRBV7-8 to TRBJ2-1, with 12 nucleotides matching TRBD2. Losses at the gene ends were 4 bases for V and 6 bases for J; bases not matched to a gene: 7. Germline CDR1 and CDR2: SGHVS and FQNEAQ. CDR3 length equals 16 residues. CDR3 in amino acids: CASSSSGGGISNEQFF. CDR3 DNA sequence: TGTGCCAGCAGCTCTAGCGGGGGGGGGATTTCCAATGAGCAGTTCTTC. Together with reference TRBV7-8 and TRBJ2-1, the CDR3 gives the full variable domain: GAGVSQSPRYKVAKRGQDVALRCDPISGHVSLFWYQQALGQGPEFLTYFQNEAQLDKSGLPSDRFFAERPEGSVSTLKIQRTQQEDSAVYLCASSSSGGGISNEQFFGPGTRLTVL.